This T cell receptor beta chain was sequenced during a study of blood T cell repertoires in COVID-19. Original processing notes: Amplifying reference gene primers gave estimates of nucleated cell counts. Only in-frame clones appear in the TCRdb table, and some are missing; sequencing was by immunoSEQ multiplex PCR. That table is the source of V, J and clone size, and D and trimming were worked out from the DNA. The data show some 170,000 clones, approximately 95% seen once. CDR3 length equals 12 residues. Trimming removed 5 bases from V and 10 bases from J, with 14 bases in between. CDR1 LGHNA and CDR2 YSLEER come from the germline V gene.

The material sequenced was peripheral blood. This receptor was taken from a woman aged 55-75 years with COVID-19, enrolled during active disease. This chain uses TRBV4-3 with TRBJ1-1, with D possibly matching TRBD1 (5 bases). The CDR3 nucleotides read TGCGCCAGCAGCTTGCCAGGACACGGAGCTTTCTTT. It codes for CASSLPGHGAFF.